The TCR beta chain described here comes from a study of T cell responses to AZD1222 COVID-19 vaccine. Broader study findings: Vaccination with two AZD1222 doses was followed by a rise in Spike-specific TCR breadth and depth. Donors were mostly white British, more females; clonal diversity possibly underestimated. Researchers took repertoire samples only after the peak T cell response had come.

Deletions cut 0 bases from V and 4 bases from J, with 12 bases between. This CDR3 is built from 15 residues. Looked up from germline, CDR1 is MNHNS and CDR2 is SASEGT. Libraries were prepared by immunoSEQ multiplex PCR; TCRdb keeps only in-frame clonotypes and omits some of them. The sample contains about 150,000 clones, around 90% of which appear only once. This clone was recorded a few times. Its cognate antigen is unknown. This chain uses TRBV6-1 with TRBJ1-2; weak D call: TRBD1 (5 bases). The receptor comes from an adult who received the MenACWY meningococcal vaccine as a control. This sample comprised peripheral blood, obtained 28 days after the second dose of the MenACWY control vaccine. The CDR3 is CASSEADRQSYGYTF. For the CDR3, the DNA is TGTGCCAGCAGTGAAGCTGACAGACAGTCCTATGGCTACACCTTC.